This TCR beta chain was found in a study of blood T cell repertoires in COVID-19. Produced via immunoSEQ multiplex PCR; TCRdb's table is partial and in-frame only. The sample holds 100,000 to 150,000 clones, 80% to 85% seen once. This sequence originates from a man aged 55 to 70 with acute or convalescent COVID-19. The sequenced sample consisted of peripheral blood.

The CDR3: CASSPPSGYGANVLTF. As DNA, the CDR3 is TGTGCCAGCAGCCCCCCATCGGGGTACGGGGCCAACGTCCTGACTTTC. This chain connects TRBV3-1 (or the pseudogene TRBV3-2) to TRBJ2-6; weak D call: TRBD2 (5 bases). There are 16 residues in the CDR3. Trimming shortened V by 4 bases and J by 4 bases, and 14 bases separated the two germline ends. The germline gives CDR1 LGHDT, CDR2 YNNKEL (reference sequence).